The T cell receptor (beta chain) described here comes from a study of circulating tumor DNA in untreated peripheral T-cell lymphoma. V shed 2 bases and J shed 0 bases, with 20 bases lying between them. Germline CDR1 and CDR2: GTSNPN and SVGIG (reference sequence). This CDR3 has 17 residues. This clone was seen a handful of times. Generated by immunoSEQ multiplex PCR, the TCRdb table keeps only in-frame clones and is missing some. The table includes 6,000 to 8,000 clones, roughly 80% detected once. V is TRBV30 and J is TRBJ2-7; D perhaps matches TRBD2 (5 bases). Sequencing input: tumor tissue. The sequence derives from a human donor with peripheral T-cell lymphoma. The CDR3 region is CAWSSPSGRASSYEQYF. Here the CDR3 DNA reads TGTGCCTGGAGTTCCCCTTCTGGGCGGGCGAGCTCCTACGAGCAGTACTTC. Looking up the rest from reference TRBV30 and TRBJ2-7 gives the full variable domain: SQTIHQWPATLVQPVGSPLSLECTVEGTSNPNLYWYRQAAGRGLQLLFYSVGIGQISSEVPQNLSASRPQDRQFILSSKKLLLSDSGFYLCAWSSPSGRASSYEQYFGPGTRLTVT.